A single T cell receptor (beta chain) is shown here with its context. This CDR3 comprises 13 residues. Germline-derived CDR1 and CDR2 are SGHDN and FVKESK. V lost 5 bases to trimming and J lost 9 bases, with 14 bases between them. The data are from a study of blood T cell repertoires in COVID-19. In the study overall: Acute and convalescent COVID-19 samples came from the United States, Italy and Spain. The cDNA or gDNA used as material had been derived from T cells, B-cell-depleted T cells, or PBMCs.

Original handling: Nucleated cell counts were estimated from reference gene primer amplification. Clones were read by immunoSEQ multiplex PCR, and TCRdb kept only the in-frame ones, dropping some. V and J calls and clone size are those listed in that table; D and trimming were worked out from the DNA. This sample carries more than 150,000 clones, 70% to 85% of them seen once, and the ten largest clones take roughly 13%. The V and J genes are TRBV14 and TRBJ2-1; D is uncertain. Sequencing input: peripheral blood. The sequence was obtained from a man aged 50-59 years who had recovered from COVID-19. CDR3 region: CASSTVAVGEQFF. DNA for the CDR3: TGTGCCAGCAGCACAGTGGCAGTTGGTGAGCAGTTCTTC.